This T cell receptor (beta chain) was obtained from a study of T cell responses to AZD1222 COVID-19 vaccine. The CDR3 loop spans 16 amino acids. V lost 5 bases and J lost 8; bases outside the gene matches: 13. Germline CDR1 SGHKS, CDR2 YYEKEE (reference sequence). Produced via immunoSEQ multiplex PCR; TCRdb's table is partial and in-frame only. The sample consists of some 140,000 clones, about nine tenths of them appearing once. Study conclusions and caveats: Of the AZD1222 recipients, only five to seven were seropositive at baseline. Reports indicate that nearly half of spike-specific TCRs are directed at unmutated variant regions. Donor demographics were predominantly white British with a female majority; clonal diversity may be underestimated. Spike-specific TCR depth and breadth grew after two AZD1222 doses.

Comments on this clone: Antigen: not known.

V and J are TRBV5-5 and TRBJ1-4; 9 bases agree with TRBD1. The receptor's source is an adult in good health. This sample comprised peripheral blood, obtained on day 0 of AZD1222 vaccination. CDR3 sequence reads: CASRYRDRDPLEKLFF. For the CDR3, the DNA is TGTGCCAGCAGGTACCGGGACAGGGACCCCCTGGAAAAACTGTTTTTT.